This passage covers 12 T cell receptor beta chains from one sample sequenced in a study of cytomegalovirus exposure and HLA in healthy donors. The data were produced by immunoSEQ multiplex PCR, yet TCRdb's version contains in-frame clones alone and is incomplete. The table includes a few hundred thousand clones, more than 80% detected once. Sequenced input: PBMCs. Source of these receptors: a young woman in good health and CMV-seronegative.

This chain connects TRBV2 to TRBJ1-5; D unclear. The CDR3 spans 15 residues. The V end was cut by 0 bases, the J end by 5 bases, with 11 bases between. Per germline, CDR1 SNHLY and CDR2 FYNNEI. The CDR3 protein is CASSEAQVLDQPQHF. Here the CDR3 DNA reads TGTGCCAGCAGTGAAGCCCAGGTTCTGGATCAGCCCCAGCATTTT.

On this clone itself: A junction end diverges from the germline sequence, so it may reflect a read error. V gene TRBV7-3 combines with J gene TRBJ1-4; no definite D call. Per the germline V gene, CDR1 is SGHTA and CDR2 is FQGTGA. The CDR3 is made up of 15 amino acids. For the CDR3, the DNA is TGTGCCAGCAGCCTAACCTCTGCAACTAATGAAAAACTGTTTTTT. Its protein is CASSLTSATNEKLFF.

The CDR3 loop is CASSEAVSSGIYNEQFF. Written as DNA, the CDR3 is TGTGCCAGCAGTGAAGCAGTTTCTAGCGGGATCTACAATGAGCAGTTCTTC. The chain has TRBV6-1 and TRBJ2-1, with 9 positions matching TRBD2. The J segment lost 3 bases and the V segment lost 0 bases, leaving 6 bases of the junction unmatched. The length of the CDR3 is 17 residues. Looked up from germline, CDR1 is MNHNS and CDR2 is SASEGT.

The V call is TRBV27, the J call TRBJ2-1; 15 bases are shared with TRBD2. Looked up from germline, CDR1 is MNHEY and CDR2 is SMNVEV (reference sequence). The CDR3 length is 20 residues. The J segment lost 5 bases and the V segment lost 3 bases, leaving 14 bases of the junction unmatched. CDR3 DNA: TGTGCCAGCAGTTTTCAAGGACTAGCGGGAGGGGCGCCCGGGGACAATGAGCAGTTCTTC. It is translated as CASSFQGLAGGAPGDNEQFF.

This clone showed up just a few times. The chain links TRBV2 to TRBJ1-1, with D possibly being TRBD1 (5 bases). This CDR3 has 11 residues. CDR1 is SNHLY and CDR2 is FYNNEI in the germline V gene. V lost 11 bases and J lost 1, with 8 bases in between. CDR3 nucleotide sequence: TGTGCCGTGCAGGGGAACACTGAAGCTTTCTTT. Its translation is CAVQGNTEAFF.

This sequence joins TRBV28 and TRBJ2-7; perhaps TRBD1 as D (6 bases). Germline V gene lookup returns CDR1 MDHEN and CDR2 SYDVKM. CDR3 length: 15 residues. V dropped 4 bases and J dropped 1 base, with 14 bases sitting between them. CDR3 loop: CASSSSGAQSYEQYF. In DNA, the CDR3 is TGTGCCAGCAGTTCCTCAGGGGCCCAATCCTACGAGCAGTACTTC.

This sequence joins TRBV11-2 and TRBJ2-4; TRBD1 matches 7 bases. Germline CDR1 is SGHAT and CDR2 is FQNNGV. Trimming cost V 5 bases and J 13 bases; bases outside gene matches: 8. This CDR3 has 12 residues. The CDR3 sequence is CASSPTGDAQYF. CDR3 sequence (DNA): TGTGCCAGCAGCCCCACAGGGGACGCCCAGTACTTC.

The genes are TRBV5-4 and TRBJ2-1; 10 nucleotides align to TRBD2. V trimming: 5 bases; J trimming: 6 bases; junction bases outside the gene matches: 8. CDR1 SGHNT and CDR2 YYREEE come from the germline V gene (reference sequence). The CDR3 covers 15 residues. The CDR3 DNA reads TGTGCCAGCAGGTCGAGCGGGGGGGTGGGCAATGAGCAGTTCTTC. It translates to CASRSSGGVGNEQFF.

CDR3 nucleotides: TGTGCCAGCAGCTTAGGGAAGGGGTACGAGCAGTACTTC. It codes for CASSLGKGYEQYF. The rearrangement joins TRBV7-8 to TRBJ2-7; D possibly corresponds to TRBD1 (5 bases). Trimming took off 1 base at V and 4 bases at J, with 8 bases between the two ends. This CDR3 is 13 amino acids long. Germline-derived CDR1 and CDR2 are SGHVS and FQNEAQ.

Concerning this clone: The sample contains more than one DNA sequence encoding this CDR3. This chain links TRBV7-2 with TRBJ1-5, with 9 nucleotides matching TRBD1. From germline, CDR1 is SGHTA and CDR2 FQGNSA. The CDR3 runs to 13 residues. With 3 bases clipped from V and 6 bases from J, the junction kept 0 bases outside the gene matches. This CDR3 reads CASSLTGGQPQHF. CDR3 DNA: TGTGCCAGCAGCTTGACAGGGGGTCAGCCCCAGCATTTT.

This chain links TRBV5-1 with TRBJ2-7; possible D gene TRBD1, 6 bases. The germline V gene encodes CDR1 SGHRS and CDR2 YFSETQ. The V and J ends lost 7 bases and 3 bases respectively, with 20 bases between them. This CDR3 is built from 15 residues. The CDR3 protein is CASRLMWGQGYEQYF. CDR3 bases: TGCGCCAGCCGATTGATGTGGGGGCAGGGCTACGAGCAGTACTTC.

This sequence joins TRBV11-1 and TRBJ2-7, with 10 positions matching TRBD2. J was trimmed by 5 bases and V by 5 bases; bases with no gene match: 12. Per the germline V gene, CDR1 is SGHAT and CDR2 is FQDESV (reference sequence). The length of the CDR3 is 16 residues. In nucleotides, the CDR3 is TGTGCCAGCAGCCCCTCTAGCGGGAGTGGGAAAAACGAGCAGTACTTC. Residues: CASSPSSGSGKNEQYF.